One and the same sample provided the 25 T cell receptor beta chains below, sequenced in a study of OX40 agonist ivuxolimab in advanced cancers. The method was immunoSEQ multiplex PCR; TCRdb's version includes in-frame clones alone and lacks a portion of them. The sample holds roughly 79,000 clones, more than 80% seen once. Material: CD4+ or CD8+ T cells sorted from blood, obtained in a trial of the OX40 agonist ivuxolimab. The receptors originated from an adult with an advanced solid tumor such as melanoma, head and neck, liver or kidney cancer.

This clone was observed once. CDR3 nucleotides: TGTGCCACCAGCTTCCCCAAGGACATGACTAATACGCAGTATTTT. This translates into CATSFPKDMTNTQYF. V usage is TRBV15 and J usage is TRBJ2-3; the D call may be TRBD1 or TRBD2 (5 bases each). V shed 5 bases and J shed 7 bases, with 19 bases lying between them. Germline V gives CDR1 LNHNV, CDR2 YYDKDF (reference sequence). The CDR3 has 15 amino acids.

This chain connects TRBV27 to TRBJ2-5; D possibly corresponds to TRBD2 (6 bases). Per the germline V gene, CDR1 is MNHEY and CDR2 is SMNVEV (reference sequence). Trimming took off 1 base at V and 4 bases at J, with 22 bases between the two ends. This CDR3 comprises 18 residues. The CDR3 spells CASSLFPRVGGGRETQYF. CDR3 coding DNA: TGTGCCAGCAGTTTATTCCCACGAGTGGGCGGAGGGCGAGAGACCCAGTACTTC.

This chain connects TRBV7-8 to TRBJ2-7; 8 bases are a match to TRBD2. Germline loops: CDR1 SGHVS, CDR2 FQNEAQ. The CDR3 extends over 16 amino acids. Losses at the gene ends were 0 bases for V and 2 bases for J; bases not matched to a gene: 6. CDR3 sequence reads: CASSLAGAAGAYEQYF. The CDR3 bases are TGTGCCAGCAGCTTAGCTGGGGCAGCGGGGGCCTACGAGCAGTACTTC.

This sequence joins TRBV19 and TRBJ2-1, with D possibly being TRBD1 or TRBD2 (5 bases each). This CDR3 is built from 15 residues. CDR1 LNHDA and CDR2 SQIVND come from the germline V gene (reference sequence). Trimming took 6 bases from V and 2 from J, leaving 14 bases between them. The CDR3 reads CASRRDLGAYNEQFF. CDR3 coding DNA: TGTGCCAGTAGACGGGATTTGGGGGCCTACAATGAGCAGTTCTTC.

The CDR3 DNA is TGTGCCAGCAACCGCGATCAGAGCTCCTACAATGAGCAGTTCTTC. Protein sequence: CASNRDQSSYNEQFF. The rearrangement uses TRBV27 and TRBJ2-1, with D unresolved. The V and J ends lost 7 bases and 0 bases respectively, with 13 bases between them. The CDR3 has 15 residues. Germline CDR1 MNHEY, CDR2 SMNVEV (reference sequence).

The chain combines TRBV2 with TRBJ2-5; 8 bases line up with TRBD1. The germline V gene encodes CDR1 SNHLY and CDR2 FYNNEI. With V trimmed by 9 bases and J by 2 bases, 8 bases remained unmatched. The CDR3 has 14 residues. The CDR3 region is CASRQGNFQETQYF. DNA for the CDR3: TGTGCCAGTAGACAGGGGAATTTTCAAGAGACCCAGTACTTC.

The CDR3 is CASSQLPGLAGVGEQFF. Written as DNA, the CDR3 is TGCGCCAGCAGCCAACTTCCGGGACTAGCGGGAGTGGGTGAGCAGTTCTTC. This sequence joins TRBV4-1 and TRBJ2-1; 14 bases are shared with TRBD2. J lost 9 bases, V lost 2 bases, and 9 bases had no gene match. Germline CDR1 and CDR2: MGHRA and YSYEKL. This CDR3 is built from 17 residues.

V usage is TRBV20-1 and J usage is TRBJ1-1, with D unresolved. The V end was cut by 4 bases, the J end by 4 bases, with 4 bases between. The CDR3 has 10 amino acids. The germline gives CDR1 DFQATT, CDR2 SNEGSKA (reference sequence). CDR3 loop: CSATFTEAFF. CDR3 nucleotide sequence: TGCAGTGCTACATTCACTGAAGCTTTCTTT.

The chain carries TRBV6-1 and TRBJ2-2; TRBD1 matches 8 bases. In germline, CDR1 is MNHNS, CDR2 SASEGT. V shed 1 base and J 3 bases; nucleotides not matched to a gene: 4. CDR3 length equals 16 residues. As DNA, the CDR3 is TGTGCCAGCAGTGAAGAGGACAGGGTTTACACCGGGGAGCTGTTTTTT. Translation gives CASSEEDRVYTGELFF.

V is TRBV28 and J is TRBJ1-4, with TRBD1 as a possible D gene (5 bases). Germline assignment: CDR1 MDHEN and CDR2 SYDVKM. The CDR3 is 12 residues long. The ends were cut back, 5 bases at V and 14 bases at J, with 15 bases in the middle. For the CDR3, the DNA is TGTGCCAGCAGTCTCCAAGCGGACACCCTGTTTTTT. Translated: CASSLQADTLFF.

V usage is TRBV10-1 and J usage is TRBJ2-5; D may be TRBD2 (6 bases). Trimming took 3 bases from V and 4 from J, leaving 12 bases between them. There are 14 residues in the CDR3. Germline-derived CDR1 and CDR2 are WNHNN and SYGVQD (reference sequence). The CDR3 nucleotides are TGCGCCAGCAGTGATAATGGGACTCCAGAGACCCAGTACTTC. This sequence encodes CASSDNGTPETQYF.

V is TRBV10-3 and J is TRBJ1-1; 9 bases line up with TRBD1. CDR1 and CDR2 from the germline V gene are ENHRY and SYGVKD. V shed 10 bases and J 0 bases; nucleotides not matched to a gene: 15. This CDR3 has 17 amino acids. The DNA of the CDR3 is TGTGCCACTTTAGTCGGGGCGGGACAGGGACTGAACACTGAAGCTTTCTTT. Translating gives CATLVGAGQGLNTEAFF.

The rearrangement links TRBV10-1 to TRBJ2-7; 9 bases fit TRBD1. Germline CDR1 is WNHNN and CDR2 is SYGVQD (reference sequence). V lost 6 bases and J lost 2; bases outside the gene matches: 5. The CDR3 has 14 residues. The CDR3: CASSRGQGTYEQYF. CDR3 DNA: TGCGCCAGCAGCCGGGGACAGGGTACCTACGAGCAGTACTTC.

This clone was observed a single time. The rearrangement links TRBV14 to TRBJ2-3; 14 bases fit TRBD2. Unmatched junction bases numbered 14, after V lost 5 bases and J lost 4 bases. CDR1 is SGHDN and CDR2 is FVKESK in the germline V gene. The CDR3 consists of 19 residues. The DNA for the CDR3 is TGTGCCAGCAGCGAGACTAGCGGGAGGGCCTACCGGGACCCAGATACGCAGTATTTT. It is translated as CASSETSGRAYRDPDTQYF.

The rearrangement uses TRBV27 and TRBJ2-7; the D gene is possibly TRBD1 (8 bases). V was cut by 3 bases and J by 5 bases, with 17 bases left in between. Germline V CDR1 and CDR2: MNHEY, SMNVEV (reference sequence). This CDR3 spans 15 amino acids. The CDR3 nucleotides are TGTGCCAGCAGTTTTAGCGGACAGGGAGGGAACGAGCAGTACTTC. Amino acid sequence: CASSFSGQGGNEQYF.

CDR3 nucleotides: TGCGCCAGCAGCTTGGACACCGTAACCGGCTACACCTTC. As protein: CASSLDTVTGYTF. The V gene is TRBV5-1, the J gene TRBJ1-2, with D unclear. CDR1 SGHRS and CDR2 YFSETQ come from the germline V gene. V dropped 0 bases and J dropped 8 bases, with 11 bases sitting between them. The CDR3 is 13 amino acids.

The rearrangement links TRBV6-1 to TRBJ2-2; 7 bases are a match to TRBD1. The CDR3 spans 15 residues. Losses at the gene ends were 6 bases for V and 0 bases for J; bases not matched to a gene: 4. Germline CDR1 and CDR2: MNHNS and SASEGT. As DNA, the CDR3 is TGTGCCAGCAGATCCGGGACAGCGAACACCGGGGAGCTGTTTTTT. This codes for CASRSGTANTGELFF.

The chain joins TRBV4-1 to TRBJ2-7; D might be TRBD1 or TRBD2, each matching 5 bases. V was pared by 1 base and J by 13 bases, with 17 bases between. CDR1 and CDR2 from the germline V gene are MGHRA and YSYEKL. The CDR3 runs 13 residues. CDR3 DNA sequence: TGCGCCAGCAGCCAAGGTCCCAGGGACCCCCCATACTTC. Encoded protein: CASSQGPRDPPYF.

CDR3 nucleotides: TGTGCCAGTAGTATGACCGGGGTCCCCGGGGAGCTGTTTTTT. The encoded protein is CASSMTGVPGELFF. This chain joins TRBV19 and TRBJ2-2, with D perhaps TRBD2 (5 bases). The germline V gene has CDR1 LNHDA and CDR2 SQIVND (reference sequence). The ends were cut back, 3 bases at V and 6 bases at J, with 11 bases in the middle. This CDR3 spans 14 amino acids.

This chain links TRBV19 with TRBJ2-7; 15 bases are shared with TRBD2. Per germline, CDR1 LNHDA and CDR2 SQIVND (reference sequence). The CDR3 is 19 amino acids. Trimming removed 3 bases from V and 7 bases from J; junction bases left unmatched: 16. The CDR3 DNA follows: TGTGCCAGTAGTATGGACCCCCCGGGACTAGCGGGAGGATCGGGAGAGCAGTACTTC. It codes for CASSMDPPGLAGGSGEQYF.

The DNA for the CDR3 is TGTGCCAGCAGTGTTAGGACAGGGGGCTTGGGAGAGACCCAGTACTTC. It specifies CASSVRTGGLGETQYF. This chain joins TRBV2 and TRBJ2-5, with 11 bases that match TRBD1. CDR1 and CDR2 (germline): SNHLY, FYNNEI. V trimming: 4 bases; J trimming: 4 bases; junction bases outside the gene matches: 8. This CDR3 has 16 residues.

The V gene is TRBV10-3, the J gene TRBJ1-1; D is uncertain. There are 14 residues in the CDR3. Germline V gene data show CDR1 as ENHRY and CDR2 as SYGVKD. V was cut by 3 bases and J by 8 bases, with 16 bases left in between. The CDR3 reads CAISDIRGADEAFF. The CDR3 DNA reads TGTGCCATCAGTGATATTCGCGGAGCAGACGAAGCTTTCTTT.

V usage is TRBV7-9 and J usage is TRBJ1-1; 9 nucleotides match TRBD1. The J segment lost 5 bases and the V segment lost 5 bases, leaving 6 bases of the junction unmatched. Germline V lookup: CDR1 SEHNR, CDR2 FQNEAQ (reference sequence). There are 14 residues in the CDR3. The CDR3 DNA sequence: TGTGCCAGCAGCCCACAGGGGGCTTGGACTGAAGCTTTCTTT. Translating gives CASSPQGAWTEAFF. The full variable domain, in which reference TRBV7-9 and TRBJ1-1 provide the parts outside the CDR3, is DTGVSQNPRHKITKRGQNVTFRCDPISEHNRLYWYRQTLGQGPEFLTYFQNEAQLEKSRLLSDRFSAERPKGSFSTLEIQRTEQGDSAMYLCASSPQGAWTEAFFGQGTRLTVV.

The chain couples TRBV18 to TRBJ2-1, with 8 positions matching TRBD2. The CDR3 runs to 14 residues. Trimming removed 4 bases from V and 5 bases from J; junction bases left unmatched: 4. Germline CDR1 is KGHSH and CDR2 is LQKENI. The CDR3 spells CASSRSGGNNEQFF. DNA for the CDR3: TGTGCCAGCTCACGAAGCGGGGGAAACAATGAGCAGTTCTTC.

The rearrangement uses TRBV7-6 and TRBJ2-3; 7 bases map to TRBD1. CDR3 length: 13 amino acids. V gave up 3 bases and J gave up 5 bases; unmatched junction bases: 2. The germline V gene encodes CDR1 SGHVS and CDR2 FNYEAQ. CDR3 nucleotide sequence: TGTGCCAGCAGCTTCACAGGGGTAGATACGCAGTATTTT. It encodes CASSFTGVDTQYF.